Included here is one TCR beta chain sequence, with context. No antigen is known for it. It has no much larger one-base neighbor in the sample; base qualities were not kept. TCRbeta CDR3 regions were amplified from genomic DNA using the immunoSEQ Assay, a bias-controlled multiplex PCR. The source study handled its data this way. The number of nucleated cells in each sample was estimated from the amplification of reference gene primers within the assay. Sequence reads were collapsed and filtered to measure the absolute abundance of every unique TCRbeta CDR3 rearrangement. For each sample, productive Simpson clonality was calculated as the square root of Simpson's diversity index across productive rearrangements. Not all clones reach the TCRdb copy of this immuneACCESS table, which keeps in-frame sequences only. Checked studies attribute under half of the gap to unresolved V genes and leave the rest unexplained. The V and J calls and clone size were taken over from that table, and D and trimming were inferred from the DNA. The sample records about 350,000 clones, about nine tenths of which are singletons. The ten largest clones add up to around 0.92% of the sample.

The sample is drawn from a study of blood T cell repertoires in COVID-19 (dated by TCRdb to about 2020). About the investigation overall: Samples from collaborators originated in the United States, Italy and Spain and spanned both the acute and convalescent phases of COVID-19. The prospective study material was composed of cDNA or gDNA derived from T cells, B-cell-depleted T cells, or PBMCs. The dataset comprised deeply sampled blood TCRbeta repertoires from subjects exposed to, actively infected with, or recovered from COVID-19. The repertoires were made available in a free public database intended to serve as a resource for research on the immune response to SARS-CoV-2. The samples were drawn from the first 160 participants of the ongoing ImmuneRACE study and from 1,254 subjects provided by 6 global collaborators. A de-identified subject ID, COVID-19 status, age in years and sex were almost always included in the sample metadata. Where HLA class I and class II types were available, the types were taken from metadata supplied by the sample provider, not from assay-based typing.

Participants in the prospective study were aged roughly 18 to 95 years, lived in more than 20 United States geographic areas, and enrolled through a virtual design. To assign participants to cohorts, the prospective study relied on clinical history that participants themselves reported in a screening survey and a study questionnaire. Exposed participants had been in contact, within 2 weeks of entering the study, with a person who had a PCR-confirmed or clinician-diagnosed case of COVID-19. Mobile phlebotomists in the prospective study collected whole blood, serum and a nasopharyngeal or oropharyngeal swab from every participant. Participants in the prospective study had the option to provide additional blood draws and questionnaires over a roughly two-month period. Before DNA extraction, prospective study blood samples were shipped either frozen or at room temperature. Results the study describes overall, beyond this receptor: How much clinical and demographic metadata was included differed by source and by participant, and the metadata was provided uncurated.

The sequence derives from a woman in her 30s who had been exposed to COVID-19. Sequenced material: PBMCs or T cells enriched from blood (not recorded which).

The sequenced DNA: TGTGCCACCAGCAGAGATAAGGCAGGGGGCGTAGAGACCCAGTACTTC. This sequence encodes CATSRDKAGGVETQYF. Rearrangement joined TRBV15 to TRBJ2-5, with 8 bases aligning to TRBD1. The CDR1 and CDR2 encoded by the germline V gene (reference sequence) are LNHNV and YYDKDF. There are 16 amino acids in the CDR3, from cysteine to phenylalanine inclusive. The DNA shown is the 48-base CDR3, in frame from base 1. Trimming accounts for 0 bases at V and 4 bases at J, while the number of junction bases matched to no gene is 7.